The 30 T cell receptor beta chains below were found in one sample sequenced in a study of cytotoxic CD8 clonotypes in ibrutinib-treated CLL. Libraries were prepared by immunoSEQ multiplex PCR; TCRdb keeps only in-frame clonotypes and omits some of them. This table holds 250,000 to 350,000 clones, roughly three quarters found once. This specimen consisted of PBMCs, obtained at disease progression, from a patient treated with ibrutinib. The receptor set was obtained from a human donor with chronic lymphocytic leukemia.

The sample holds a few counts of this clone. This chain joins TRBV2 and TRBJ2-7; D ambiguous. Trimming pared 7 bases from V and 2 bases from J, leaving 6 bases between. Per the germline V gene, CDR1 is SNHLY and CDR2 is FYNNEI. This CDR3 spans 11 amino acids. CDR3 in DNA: TGTGCCAGCAACCAGGCCTACGAGCAGTACTTC. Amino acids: CASNQAYEQYF.

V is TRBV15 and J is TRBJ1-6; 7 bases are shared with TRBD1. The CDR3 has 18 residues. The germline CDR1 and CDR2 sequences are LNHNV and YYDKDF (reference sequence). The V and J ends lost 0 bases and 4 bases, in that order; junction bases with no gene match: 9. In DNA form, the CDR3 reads TGTGCCACCAGCAGAGATATCACAGGGGAAGAGTATAATTCACCCCTCCACTTT. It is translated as CATSRDITGEEYNSPLHF.

CDR3 DNA sequence: TGTGCCAGCAGAGCAGGGGGTCTGAGTGAAAAACTGTTTTTT. The encoded protein is CASRAGGLSEKLFF. The rearrangement uses TRBV27 and TRBJ1-4; TRBD1 aligns across 7 bases. The CDR3 has 14 residues. V was pared by 6 bases and J by 7 bases, with 8 bases of the junction left unmatched. The germline CDR1 and CDR2 sequences are MNHEY and SMNVEV (reference sequence).

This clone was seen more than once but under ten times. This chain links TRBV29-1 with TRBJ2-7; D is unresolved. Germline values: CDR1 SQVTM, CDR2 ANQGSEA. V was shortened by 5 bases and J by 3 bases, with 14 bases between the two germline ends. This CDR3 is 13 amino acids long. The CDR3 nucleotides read TGCAGCGTTTGGGGTGGCCGGCACTACGAGCAGTACTTC. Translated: CSVWGGRHYEQYF.

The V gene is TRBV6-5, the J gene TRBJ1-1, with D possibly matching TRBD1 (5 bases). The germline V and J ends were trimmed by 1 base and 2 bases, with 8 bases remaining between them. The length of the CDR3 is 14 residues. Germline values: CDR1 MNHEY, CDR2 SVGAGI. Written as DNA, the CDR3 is TGTGCCAGCAGTTACTTCAGGGAAAACACTGAAGCTTTCTTT. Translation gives CASSYFRENTEAFF.

The CDR3 sequence: CASSVDKKGYTF. The CDR3 DNA sequence: TGCGCCAGCAGCGTCGACAAAAAGGGCTACACCTTC. The chain combines TRBV5-1 with TRBJ1-2; D remains ambiguous. Germline CDR1 SGHRS, CDR2 YFSETQ. Trimming shortened V by 4 bases and J by 8 bases, and 12 bases separated the two germline ends. This CDR3 has 12 amino acids.

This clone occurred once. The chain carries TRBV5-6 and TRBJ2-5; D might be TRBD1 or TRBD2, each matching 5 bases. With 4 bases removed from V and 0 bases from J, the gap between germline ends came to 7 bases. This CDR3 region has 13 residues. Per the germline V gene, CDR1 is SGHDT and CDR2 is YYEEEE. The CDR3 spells CASSGTDQETQYF. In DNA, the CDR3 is TGTGCCAGCAGCGGGACCGACCAAGAGACCCAGTACTTC.

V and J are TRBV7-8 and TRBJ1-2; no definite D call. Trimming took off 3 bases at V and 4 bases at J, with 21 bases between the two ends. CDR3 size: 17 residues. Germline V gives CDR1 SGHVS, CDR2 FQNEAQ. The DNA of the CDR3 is TGTGCCAGCAGCTTCGGACGGTCGATCTCTAGTTCCTATGGCTACACCTTC. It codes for CASSFGRSISSSYGYTF.

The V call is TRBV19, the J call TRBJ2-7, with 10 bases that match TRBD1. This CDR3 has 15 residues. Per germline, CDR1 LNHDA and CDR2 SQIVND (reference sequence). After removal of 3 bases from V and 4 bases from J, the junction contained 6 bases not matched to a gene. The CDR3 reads CASSMTGTGVYEQYF. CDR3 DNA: TGTGCCAGTAGTATGACCGGGACAGGGGTTTACGAGCAGTACTTC.

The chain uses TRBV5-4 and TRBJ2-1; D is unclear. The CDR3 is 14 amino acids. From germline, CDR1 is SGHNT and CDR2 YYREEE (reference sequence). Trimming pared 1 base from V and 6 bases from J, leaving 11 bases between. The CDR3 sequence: CASSLLGMSNEQFF. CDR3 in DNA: TGTGCCAGCAGCTTGTTGGGCATGAGCAATGAGCAGTTCTTC.

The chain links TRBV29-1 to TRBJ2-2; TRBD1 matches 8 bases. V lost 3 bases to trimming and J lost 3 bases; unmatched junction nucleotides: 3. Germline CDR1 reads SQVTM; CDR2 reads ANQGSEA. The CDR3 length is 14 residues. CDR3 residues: CSVETGVHTGELFF. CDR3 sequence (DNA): TGCAGCGTTGAGACAGGGGTACACACCGGGGAGCTGTTTTTT.

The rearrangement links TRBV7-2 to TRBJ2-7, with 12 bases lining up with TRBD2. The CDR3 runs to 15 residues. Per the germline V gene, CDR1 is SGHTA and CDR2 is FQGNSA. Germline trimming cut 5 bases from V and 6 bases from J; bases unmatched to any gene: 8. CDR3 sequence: CASSPRLAGVLEQYF. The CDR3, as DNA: TGTGCCAGCAGCCCCCGACTAGCGGGAGTTCTCGAGCAGTACTTC.

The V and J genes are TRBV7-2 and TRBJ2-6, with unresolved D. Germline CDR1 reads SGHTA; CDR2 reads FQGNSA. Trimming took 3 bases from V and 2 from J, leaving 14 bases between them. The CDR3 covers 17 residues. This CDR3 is CASSFRQKIPGANVLTF. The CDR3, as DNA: TGTGCCAGCAGCTTCCGTCAGAAGATCCCTGGGGCCAACGTCCTGACTTTC.

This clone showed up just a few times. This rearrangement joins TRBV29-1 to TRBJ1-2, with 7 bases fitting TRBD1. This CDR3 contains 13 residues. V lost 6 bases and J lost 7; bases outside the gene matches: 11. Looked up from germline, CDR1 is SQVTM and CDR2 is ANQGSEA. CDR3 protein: CSVAEGARVGYTF. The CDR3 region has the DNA TGCAGCGTCGCAGAGGGGGCGCGGGTTGGCTACACCTTC.

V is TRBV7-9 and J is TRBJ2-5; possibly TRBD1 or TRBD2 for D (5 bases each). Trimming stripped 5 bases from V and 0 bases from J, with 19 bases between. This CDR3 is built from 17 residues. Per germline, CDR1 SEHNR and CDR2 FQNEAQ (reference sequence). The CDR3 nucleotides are TGTGCCAGCAGCCCCCGGGGCCGGTTGTCGTACCAAGAGACCCAGTACTTC. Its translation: CASSPRGRLSYQETQYF.

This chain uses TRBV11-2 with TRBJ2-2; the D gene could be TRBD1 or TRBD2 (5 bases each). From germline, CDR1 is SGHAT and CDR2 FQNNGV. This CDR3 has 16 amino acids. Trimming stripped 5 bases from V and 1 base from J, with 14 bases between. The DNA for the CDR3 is TGTGCCAGCAGCCCATTAAGGGGACGGAACACCGGGGAGCTGTTTTTT. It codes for CASSPLRGRNTGELFF.

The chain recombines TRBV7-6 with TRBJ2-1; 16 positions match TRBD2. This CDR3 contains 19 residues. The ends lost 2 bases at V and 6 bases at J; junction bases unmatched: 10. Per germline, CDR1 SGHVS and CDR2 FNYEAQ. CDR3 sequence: CASSLPPGLAGGPGNEQFF. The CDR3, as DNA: TGTGCCAGCAGCTTACCCCCGGGACTAGCGGGAGGGCCCGGCAATGAGCAGTTCTTC.

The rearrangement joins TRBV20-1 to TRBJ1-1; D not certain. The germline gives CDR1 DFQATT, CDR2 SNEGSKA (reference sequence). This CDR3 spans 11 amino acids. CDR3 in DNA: TGCTCGGGCCCACTGAACACTGAAGCTTTCTTT. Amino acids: CSGPLNTEAFF.

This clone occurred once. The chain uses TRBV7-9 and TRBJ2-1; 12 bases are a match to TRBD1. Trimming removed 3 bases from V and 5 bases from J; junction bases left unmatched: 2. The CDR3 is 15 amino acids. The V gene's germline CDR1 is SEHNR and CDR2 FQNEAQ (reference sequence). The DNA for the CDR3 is TGTGCCAGCAGCTTGGGGACAGGGGGCGACAATGAGCAGTTCTTC. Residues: CASSLGTGGDNEQFF.

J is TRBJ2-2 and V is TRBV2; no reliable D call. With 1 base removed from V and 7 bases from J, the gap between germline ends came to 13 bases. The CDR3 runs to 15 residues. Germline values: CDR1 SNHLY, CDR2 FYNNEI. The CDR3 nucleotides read TGTGCCAGCAGTGAAGTTTTAGAGTGGTTCGGGGAGCTGTTTTTT. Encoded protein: CASSEVLEWFGELFF.

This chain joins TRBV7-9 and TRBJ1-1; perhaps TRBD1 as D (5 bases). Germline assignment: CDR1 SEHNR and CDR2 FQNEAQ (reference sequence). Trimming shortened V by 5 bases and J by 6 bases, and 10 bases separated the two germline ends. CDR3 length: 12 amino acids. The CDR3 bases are TGTGCCAGCAGCCTACGGGGCGCTGAAGCTTTCTTT. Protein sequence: CASSLRGAEAFF.

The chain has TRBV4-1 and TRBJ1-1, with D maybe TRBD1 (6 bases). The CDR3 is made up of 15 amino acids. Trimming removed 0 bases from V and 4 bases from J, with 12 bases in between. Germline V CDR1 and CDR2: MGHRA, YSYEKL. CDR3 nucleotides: TGCGCCAGCAGCCAAGATTCTCTAGGGGGCACTGAAGCTTTCTTT. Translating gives CASSQDSLGGTEAFF.

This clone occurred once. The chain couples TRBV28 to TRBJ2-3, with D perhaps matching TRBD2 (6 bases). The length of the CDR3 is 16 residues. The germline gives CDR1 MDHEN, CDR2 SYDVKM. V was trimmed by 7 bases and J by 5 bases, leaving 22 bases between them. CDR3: CASKKGDSASGDTQYF. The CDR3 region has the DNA TGTGCCAGCAAAAAAGGGGACTCCGCGAGCGGAGATACGCAGTATTTT.

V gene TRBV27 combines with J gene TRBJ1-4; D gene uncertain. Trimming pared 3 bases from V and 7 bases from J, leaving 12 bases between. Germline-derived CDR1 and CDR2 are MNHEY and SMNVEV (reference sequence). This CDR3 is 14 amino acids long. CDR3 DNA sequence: TGTGCCAGCAGTTTTTCGGCCAGCAGTGAAAAACTGTTTTTT. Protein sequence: CASSFSASSEKLFF. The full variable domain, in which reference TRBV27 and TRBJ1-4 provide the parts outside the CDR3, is EAQVTQNPRYLITVTGKKLTVTCSQNMNHEYMSWYRQDPGLGLRQIYYSMNVEVTDKGDVPEGYKVSRKEKRNFPLILESPSPNQTSLYFCASSFSASSEKLFFGSGTQLSVL.

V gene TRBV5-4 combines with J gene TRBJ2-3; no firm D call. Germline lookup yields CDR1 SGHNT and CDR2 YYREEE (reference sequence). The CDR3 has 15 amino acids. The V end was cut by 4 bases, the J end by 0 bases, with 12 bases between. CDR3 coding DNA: TGTGCCAGCAGCCCCATGGTGTTTAGCACAGATACGCAGTATTTT. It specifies CASSPMVFSTDTQYF.

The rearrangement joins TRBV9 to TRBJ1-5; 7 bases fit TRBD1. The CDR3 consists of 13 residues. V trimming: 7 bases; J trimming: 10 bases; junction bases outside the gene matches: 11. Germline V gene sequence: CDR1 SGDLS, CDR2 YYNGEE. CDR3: CASSSRVGGPQHF. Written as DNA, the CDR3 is TGTGCCAGCTCTTCAAGGGTAGGGGGCCCCCAGCATTTT.

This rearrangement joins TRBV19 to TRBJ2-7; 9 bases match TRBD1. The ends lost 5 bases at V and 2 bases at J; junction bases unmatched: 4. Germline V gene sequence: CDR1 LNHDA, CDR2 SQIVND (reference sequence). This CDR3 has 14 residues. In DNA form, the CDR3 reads TGTGCCAGTAGTGTCCGGACAGGGGCCTACGAGCAGTACTTC. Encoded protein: CASSVRTGAYEQYF.

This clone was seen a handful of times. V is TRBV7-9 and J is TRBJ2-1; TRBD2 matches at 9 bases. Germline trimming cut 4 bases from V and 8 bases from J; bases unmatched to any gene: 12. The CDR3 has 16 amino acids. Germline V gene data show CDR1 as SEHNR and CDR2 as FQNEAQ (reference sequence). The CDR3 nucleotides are TGTGCCAGCAGCTCAAGCGGGACTAGCAGACCTCATGAGCAGTTCTTC. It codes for CASSSSGTSRPHEQFF.

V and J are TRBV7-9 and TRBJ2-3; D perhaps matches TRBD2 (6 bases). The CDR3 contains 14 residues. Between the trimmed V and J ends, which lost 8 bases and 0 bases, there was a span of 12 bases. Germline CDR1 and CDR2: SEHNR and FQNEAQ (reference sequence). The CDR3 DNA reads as TGTGCCAGCTCAACACGGGGGAGCACAGATACGCAGTATTTT. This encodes CASSTRGSTDTQYF.

The CDR3, as DNA: TGTGCCAGCAGCGTAGATAGCAACACAGATACGCAGTATTTT. It specifies CASSVDSNTDTQYF. The rearrangement links TRBV9 to TRBJ2-3; D not resolved. The CDR3 length is 14 residues. V dropped 0 bases and J dropped 2 bases, with 7 bases sitting between them. In germline, CDR1 is SGDLS, CDR2 YYNGEE. The entire variable domain, with the rest obtained from reference TRBV9 and TRBJ2-3, is as follows: DSGVTQTPKHLITATGQRVTLRCSPRSGDLSVYWYQQSLDQGLQFLIQYYNGEERAKGNILERFSAQQFPDLHSELNLSSLELGDSALYFCASSVDSNTDTQYFGPGTRLTVL.